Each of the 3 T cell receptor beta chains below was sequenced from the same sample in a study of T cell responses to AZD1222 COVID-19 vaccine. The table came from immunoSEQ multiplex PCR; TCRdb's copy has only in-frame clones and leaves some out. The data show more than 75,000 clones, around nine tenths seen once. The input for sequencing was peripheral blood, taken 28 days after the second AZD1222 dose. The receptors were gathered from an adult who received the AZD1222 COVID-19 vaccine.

CDR3 nucleotides: TGTGCCAGCAGCCGACGAACAGGACAGCGGAAGAACGGCGAGCAGTACTTC. Its translation is CASSRRTGQRKNGEQYF. V is TRBV21-1 and J is TRBJ2-7; the table's D call, TRBD1, was not checked against the DNA. TRBV21-1 is a known pseudogene. This CDR3 is built from 17 residues.

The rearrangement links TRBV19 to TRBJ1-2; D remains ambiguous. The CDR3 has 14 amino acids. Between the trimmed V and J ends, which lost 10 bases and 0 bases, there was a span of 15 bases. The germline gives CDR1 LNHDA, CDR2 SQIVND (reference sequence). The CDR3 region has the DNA TGTGCCACCGACGGACGGACCGCTAACTATGGCTACACCTTC. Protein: CATDGRTANYGYTF.

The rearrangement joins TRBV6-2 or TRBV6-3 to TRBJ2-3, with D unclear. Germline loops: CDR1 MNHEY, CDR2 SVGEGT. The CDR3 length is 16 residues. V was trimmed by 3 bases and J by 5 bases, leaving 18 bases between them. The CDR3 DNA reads TGTGCCAGCAGTTATTTGGTAGGAGACCTGGTAGATACGCAGTATTTT. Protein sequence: CASSYLVGDLVDTQYF.